The subject of this entry is one T cell receptor (beta chain). Its antigen is unknown. Only in-frame clones appear in the TCRdb table, and some are missing; sequencing was by immunoSEQ multiplex PCR. The sample records more than 1.2 million clones, just under 99% being singletons. The donor population consisted of healthy HIV-negative adults with no recent acute infections or vaccinations. This entry belongs to a study of shared clonotypes between healthy human individuals. Overall study results and limits: All-four-donor shared clonotypes had higher generation probabilities than non-shared clonotypes did. Clonotypes that were shared across a handful of donors made up approximately 5% of naive CD4 clonotypes. Naive subsets generally had larger estimated richness than memory subsets.

The CDR3 contains 14 residues. V was trimmed by 5 bases and J by 1 base, leaving 8 bases between them. Germline V gene data show CDR1 as SGHTA and CDR2 as FQGTGA. This receptor was identified in a man aged 30 to 45 in good health. The chain carries TRBV7-3 and TRBJ2-2; D not resolved. Sequenced input: naive CD4+ T cells sorted from blood. Subset reported: CD45RA+ positively selected. The CDR3, as DNA: TGTGCCAGCAGCCATGGCAGGAACACCGGGGAGCTGTTTTTT. Translation: CASSHGRNTGELFF.